This is a list of T cell receptor beta chains from one sample in a study of blood T cells in healthy people across ages. Using its own MiXCR run on the 5' RACE reads, TCRdb lists one record per CDR3 protein. The sample has fewer than 800,000 distinct CDR3 sequences; about 34% are singletons. Material: blood. The receptors shown here come from a woman at least 80 years old in good health. The CDR3 runs from the conserved cysteine through the conserved F or W. D genes are given only for firm matches. Clone size is given for some rows only: seen once, a few or many times, or a class if the clone is expanded.

cdr3_nt: TGCAGTGCTGTGGACCCGGGATACGAGCAGTACTTC; cdr3_aa: CSAVDPGYEQYF; d_call: .; clone_size: .; j_call: TRBJ2-7; cdr3_length: 12; v_call: TRBV20-1
cdr3_nt: TGTGCCAGCCTGATGGTGGATACGCAGTATTTT; cdr3_aa: CASLMVDTQYF; d_call: .; clone_size: many; j_call: TRBJ2-3; cdr3_length: 11; v_call: TRBV2
cdr3_nt: TGTGCCAGCAGCCCCCTGCGCGGGTCCGAGCAGTACTTC; cdr3_aa: CASSPLRGSEQYF; d_call: .; clone_size: many; j_call: TRBJ2-7; cdr3_length: 13; v_call: TRBV11-1
cdr3_nt: TGCAGTGCTAATCAGCGTGGACCGGTGTACAATGAGCAGTTCTTC; cdr3_aa: CSANQRGPVYNEQFF; d_call: .; clone_size: many; j_call: TRBJ2-1; cdr3_length: 15; v_call: TRBV20-1
cdr3_nt: TGCGCCAGCAGTCCCTCTTCTAGCACCTTCTACAATGAGCAGTTCTTC; cdr3_aa: CASSPSSSTFYNEQFF; d_call: .; clone_size: many; j_call: TRBJ2-1; cdr3_length: 16; v_call: TRBV5-1
cdr3_nt: TGTGCCAGCAGCATAAGAGGGACTAGCGGTGGGGAGACCCAGTACTTC; cdr3_aa: CASSIRGTSGGETQYF; d_call: TRBD2; clone_size: many; j_call: TRBJ2-5; cdr3_length: 16; v_call: TRBV7-2
cdr3_nt: TGTGCCAGCAAGTTACAGGGGGCAGATACGCAGTATTTT; cdr3_aa: CASKLQGADTQYF; d_call: TRBD1; clone_size: many; j_call: TRBJ2-3; cdr3_length: 13; v_call: TRBV5-4
cdr3_nt: TGTGCCACCAGCAGCGGACAGACGAACACTGAAGCTTTCTTT; cdr3_aa: CATSSGQTNTEAFF; d_call: .; clone_size: many; j_call: TRBJ1-1; cdr3_length: 14; v_call: TRBV15
cdr3_nt: TGTGCCAGCAGTTTAGCTTTTTCCTACGAGCAGTACTTC; cdr3_aa: CASSLAFSYEQYF; d_call: .; clone_size: many; j_call: TRBJ2-7; cdr3_length: 13; v_call: TRBV6-5
cdr3_nt: TGTGCCAGCAGTTTATGGGAAGGGGGCGGCCCGGGGCAGTTCTTC; cdr3_aa: CASSLWEGGGPGQFF; d_call: TRBD1; clone_size: .; j_call: TRBJ2-1; cdr3_length: 15; v_call: TRBV27
cdr3_nt: TGTGCCAGCAGCAGAGCGGGACAGGGTAGCGGCTACACCTTC; cdr3_aa: CASSRAGQGSGYTF; d_call: TRBD1; clone_size: many; j_call: TRBJ1-2; cdr3_length: 14; v_call: TRBV27
cdr3_nt: TGTGCCAGCAGCAGGGACAGGGACACCTATGGCTACACCTTC; cdr3_aa: CASSRDRDTYGYTF; d_call: TRBD1; clone_size: many; j_call: TRBJ1-2; cdr3_length: 14; v_call: TRBV7-2
cdr3_nt: TGTGCCAGCAGCCCATCCAGGGGGGGTGTTACCCAGTACTTC; cdr3_aa: CASSPSRGGVTQYF; d_call: .; clone_size: many; j_call: TRBJ2-5; cdr3_length: 14; v_call: TRBV5-4
cdr3_nt: TGTGCCAGCAGATCGACATTTTCCTACGAGCAGTACTTC; cdr3_aa: CASRSTFSYEQYF; d_call: .; clone_size: many; j_call: TRBJ2-7; cdr3_length: 13; v_call: TRBV28
cdr3_nt: TGCGCCAGCAGCCAAGATCTGGCCAGCCAAGAGACCCAGTACTTC; cdr3_aa: CASSQDLASQETQYF; d_call: .; clone_size: many; j_call: TRBJ2-5; cdr3_length: 15; v_call: TRBV4-1
cdr3_nt: TGTGCCAGCAGCCCCTGGACAGGCCTGGCTAACTATGGCTACACCTTC; cdr3_aa: CASSPWTGLANYGYTF; d_call: TRBD1; clone_size: many; j_call: TRBJ1-2; cdr3_length: 16; v_call: TRBV7-2
cdr3_nt: TGTGCCAGCAGCCAAGACCGACTAGCGGGGGGGCGGAGCACAGATACGCAGTATTTT; cdr3_aa: CASSQDRLAGGRSTDTQYF; d_call: TRBD2; clone_size: many; j_call: TRBJ2-3; cdr3_length: 19; v_call: TRBV14
cdr3_nt: TGCAGTGCTAGAGCAGGGTCTGGAAACACCATATATTTT; cdr3_aa: CSARAGSGNTIYF; d_call: .; clone_size: .; j_call: TRBJ1-3; cdr3_length: 13; v_call: TRBV20-1
cdr3_nt: TGCGCCAGCAGCCCCTGGACTAGCGGGAGGAAGAACGAGCAGTACTTC; cdr3_aa: CASSPWTSGRKNEQYF; d_call: TRBD2; clone_size: .; j_call: TRBJ2-7; cdr3_length: 16; v_call: TRBV5-1
cdr3_nt: TGTGCCAGCAGTCTGGGACTAGCGGTCTCAGAGACCCAGTACTTC; cdr3_aa: CASSLGLAVSETQYF; d_call: TRBD2; clone_size: .; j_call: TRBJ2-5; cdr3_length: 15; v_call: TRBV6-6
cdr3_nt: TGTGCCAGCAGCCCCACAGGGATCGAAGAGACCCAGTACTTC; cdr3_aa: CASSPTGIEETQYF; d_call: .; clone_size: many; j_call: TRBJ2-5; cdr3_length: 14; v_call: TRBV7-2
cdr3_nt: TGTGCCAGCAGTTCCCCGGGACTAGCTGTCGACGAGCAGTACTTC; cdr3_aa: CASSSPGLAVDEQYF; d_call: TRBD2; clone_size: many; j_call: TRBJ2-7; cdr3_length: 15; v_call: TRBV6-2/TRBV6-3
cdr3_nt: TGTGCCAGCGGTTCCCGGGACAGGGGCTACGAGCAGTACTTC; cdr3_aa: CASGSRDRGYEQYF; d_call: TRBD1; clone_size: few; j_call: TRBJ2-7; cdr3_length: 14; v_call: TRBV27
cdr3_nt: TGCGCCAGCAGCCCACACAGAGATAGCAATCAGCCCCAGCATTTT; cdr3_aa: CASSPHRDSNQPQHF; d_call: .; clone_size: few; j_call: TRBJ1-5; cdr3_length: 15; v_call: TRBV5-1
cdr3_nt: TGTGCCAGCAGCCCGGGACTAGCGGGAGGGCCTGCCTACAATGAGCAGTTCTTC; cdr3_aa: CASSPGLAGGPAYNEQFF; d_call: TRBD2; clone_size: .; j_call: TRBJ2-1; cdr3_length: 18; v_call: TRBV7-9
cdr3_nt: TGTGCCAGCAGCCGAGGAGGGCAGGGGTTAGCCCCTGAAGCTTTCTTT; cdr3_aa: CASSRGGQGLAPEAFF; d_call: .; clone_size: few; j_call: TRBJ1-1; cdr3_length: 16; v_call: TRBV7-8
cdr3_nt: TGTGCCAGCAGCCGGTACGCTGAGCGGGGGGGAACTAACAATGAGCAGTACTTC; cdr3_aa: CASSRYAERGGTNNEQYF; d_call: TRBD2; clone_size: .; j_call: TRBJ2-7; cdr3_length: 18; v_call: TRBV4-2
cdr3_nt: TGTGCCAGCAGTTTATCCGGGACTAGCGGTTTAATCGGGGAGACCCAGTACTTC; cdr3_aa: CASSLSGTSGLIGETQYF; d_call: TRBD2; clone_size: many; j_call: TRBJ2-5; cdr3_length: 18; v_call: TRBV28
cdr3_nt: TGCAGTGCCTGGGACCTAAAGATCGATAGCTACACCTTC; cdr3_aa: CSAWDLKIDSYTF; d_call: .; clone_size: few; j_call: TRBJ1-2; cdr3_length: 13; v_call: TRBV20-1
cdr3_nt: TGTGCCAGCAGCCATAAAGAGACCCAGTACTTC; cdr3_aa: CASSHKETQYF; d_call: .; clone_size: many; j_call: TRBJ2-5; cdr3_length: 11; v_call: TRBV27
cdr3_nt: TGTGCCAGCAGTGCCCAAGCGGACAGCTACGAGCAGTACTTC; cdr3_aa: CASSAQADSYEQYF; d_call: .; clone_size: many; j_call: TRBJ2-7; cdr3_length: 14; v_call: TRBV6-1
cdr3_nt: TGTGCCAGCCGCAGGGCGGATGAGCAGTTCTTC; cdr3_aa: CASRRADEQFF; d_call: .; clone_size: few; j_call: TRBJ2-1; cdr3_length: 11; v_call: TRBV6-6
cdr3_nt: TGTGCCAGCAGCAAAGGTTCAGTAAATTCACCCCTCCACTTT; cdr3_aa: CASSKGSVNSPLHF; d_call: .; clone_size: .; j_call: TRBJ1-6; cdr3_length: 14; v_call: TRBV21-1
cdr3_nt: TGTGCCAGCACCCCGGCGGGACAGGAGGCCAAAAACATTCAGTACTTC; cdr3_aa: CASTPAGQEAKNIQYF; d_call: TRBD1; clone_size: many; j_call: TRBJ2-4; cdr3_length: 16; v_call: TRBV7-9
cdr3_nt: TGCAGTGCCACCTTCTTCTCTGGGGCCAACGTCCTGACTTTC; cdr3_aa: CSATFFSGANVLTF; d_call: .; clone_size: many; j_call: TRBJ2-6; cdr3_length: 14; v_call: TRBV20-1
cdr3_nt: TGTGCCAGCAGCGCGGACGGGGGGAACACTGAAGCTTTCTTT; cdr3_aa: CASSADGGNTEAFF; d_call: .; clone_size: few; j_call: TRBJ1-1; cdr3_length: 14; v_call: TRBV7-2
cdr3_nt: TGTGCCATCAGTGAGTCGCCACCTGGGGACGAGCAGTACTTC; cdr3_aa: CAISESPPGDEQYF; d_call: .; clone_size: .; j_call: TRBJ2-7; cdr3_length: 14; v_call: TRBV10-3
cdr3_nt: TGCAGTGCCGGTTTCAGGGAAAGGGAGATCCAGTACTTC; cdr3_aa: CSAGFREREIQYF; d_call: .; clone_size: .; j_call: TRBJ2-5; cdr3_length: 13; v_call: TRBV20-1
cdr3_nt: TGTGCCAGCAGCTTATATGGCATCCTCACAGATACGCAGTATTTT; cdr3_aa: CASSLYGILTDTQYF; d_call: .; clone_size: many; j_call: TRBJ2-3; cdr3_length: 15; v_call: TRBV7-2
cdr3_nt: TGTGCCAGCAGCCCCGGTGGAATAGTTGCCTTGAACACTGAAGCTTTCTTT; cdr3_aa: CASSPGGIVALNTEAFF; d_call: .; clone_size: few; j_call: TRBJ1-1; cdr3_length: 17; v_call: TRBV27
cdr3_nt: TGCAGTGCTTTTTCGGGACAGGGGGCGTGGGGGGCTACCAATCAGCCCCAGCATTTT; cdr3_aa: CSAFSGQGAWGATNQPQHF; d_call: TRBD1; clone_size: once; j_call: TRBJ1-5; cdr3_length: 19; v_call: TRBV20-1
cdr3_nt: TGCAGTGCTAGTACGCAGAATGAGCAGTTCTTC; cdr3_aa: CSASTQNEQFF; d_call: .; clone_size: .; j_call: TRBJ2-1; cdr3_length: 11; v_call: TRBV20-1
cdr3_nt: TGTGCCAGCAGTGACCGACTGGGCGGGGGGGTCCCAGCGTACTTC; cdr3_aa: CASSDRLGGGVPAYF; d_call: TRBD2; clone_size: few; j_call: TRBJ2-5; cdr3_length: 15; v_call: TRBV27
cdr3_nt: TGCGCCAGCAGACCTGGGGCGGCAAGGACTAGCGGGCTCCAAGAGACCCAGTACTTC; cdr3_aa: CASRPGAARTSGLQETQYF; d_call: TRBD2; clone_size: .; j_call: TRBJ2-5; cdr3_length: 19; v_call: TRBV5-1
cdr3_nt: TGCAGTGTTGAAGAGATGGGGGGGCCGAACACCGGGGAGCTGTTTTTT; cdr3_aa: CSVEEMGGPNTGELFF; d_call: .; clone_size: once; j_call: TRBJ2-2; cdr3_length: 16; v_call: TRBV29-1
cdr3_nt: TGCAGTGCTAGACGTAGGGGAGGTGATGAAGCTTTCTTT; cdr3_aa: CSARRRGGDEAFF; d_call: .; clone_size: few; j_call: TRBJ1-1; cdr3_length: 13; v_call: TRBV20-1
cdr3_nt: TGTGCCAGCAGCGGAGGGAGGACGGGTGAGACCCAGTACTTC; cdr3_aa: CASSGGRTGETQYF; d_call: .; clone_size: many; j_call: TRBJ2-5; cdr3_length: 14; v_call: TRBV13
cdr3_nt: TGTGCCAGCAGTACCAAGGACAGGGGGCTGCGGGAGCAGTACTTC; cdr3_aa: CASSTKDRGLREQYF; d_call: TRBD1; clone_size: many; j_call: TRBJ2-7; cdr3_length: 15; v_call: TRBV12-3/TRBV12-4
cdr3_nt: TGTGCTAGCAGCCCGCTCGGGACGCCTGGCGAGACCCAGTACTTC; cdr3_aa: CASSPLGTPGETQYF; d_call: .; clone_size: many; j_call: TRBJ2-5; cdr3_length: 15; v_call: TRBV7-7
cdr3_nt: TGCAGTGCTAGGGACGGGAGGGGCCCCAATGAGCAGTTCTTC; cdr3_aa: CSARDGRGPNEQFF; d_call: TRBD2; clone_size: .; j_call: TRBJ2-1; cdr3_length: 14; v_call: TRBV20-1
cdr3_nt: TGCAGTGCTAGCCGACTAGCGGGGGAGTATACAGATACGCAGTATTTT; cdr3_aa: CSASRLAGEYTDTQYF; d_call: TRBD2; clone_size: .; j_call: TRBJ2-3; cdr3_length: 16; v_call: TRBV20-1
cdr3_nt: TGTGCCAGCAGTTCCGGGGGTGGGGTCTACGAGCAGTTCTTC; cdr3_aa: CASSSGGGVYEQFF; d_call: .; clone_size: .; j_call: TRBJ2-1; cdr3_length: 14; v_call: TRBV12-3/TRBV12-4
cdr3_nt: TGTGCCAGCAGTGAATGGACTAGCTCCTCCATTTTCACAGATACGCAGTATTTT; cdr3_aa: CASSEWTSSSIFTDTQYF; d_call: TRBD2; clone_size: many; j_call: TRBJ2-3; cdr3_length: 18; v_call: TRBV6-1